This entry describes one TCR beta chain. The antigen this receptor binds is unknown. Base qualities are not recorded, but no much larger clone differs from it by a single base. In the prospective study, participants were about 18 to 95 years old, resided in about two dozen geographic areas of the United States, and were enrolled through a virtual design. To assign participants to cohorts, the prospective study relied on clinical history that participants themselves reported in a screening survey and a study questionnaire. Recovered participants in ImmuneRACE Cohort 3 were defined as having two consecutive negative NP/OP PCR tests, clearance from a healthcare professional, or resolution of symptoms. Each participant in the prospective study had whole blood, serum and a nasopharyngeal or oropharyngeal swab collected by mobile phlebotomists. Participants in the prospective study had the option to provide additional blood draws and questionnaires over an approximately 2-month period. Before DNA extraction, prospective study blood samples were shipped either frozen or at room temperature.

V loses 0 bases, J loses 2 bases, and the germline ends lie 8 bases apart. Via the germline V gene, CDR1 is MNHEY and CDR2 SVGAGI. The CDR3 covers 14 residues, taking in both the cysteine and the phenylalanine. Only the CDR3 portion is preserved as DNA: 42 bases, with reading frame beginning at the first base. The data originate from a study of blood T cell repertoires in COVID-19 (dated by TCRdb to the early 2020s). Background on the whole study: Samples covering the acute and convalescent phases of COVID-19 were provided by collaborators in the United States, Italy and Spain. The material from the prospective study consisted of cDNA or gDNA derived from T cells, B-cell-depleted T cells, or PBMCs. The dataset comprised deeply sampled blood TCRbeta repertoires from subjects exposed to, actively infected with, or recovered from COVID-19. A freely available public database, intended as a resource for researchers studying the immune response to SARS-CoV-2, is where the repertoires were released. Samples came from the ongoing ImmuneRACE study (first 160 participants) plus 1,254 subjects from 6 global collaborators. Sample metadata almost always included a de-identified subject ID, COVID-19 status, age in years and sex. Where available, HLA class I and class II types were obtained from metadata supplied by the sample provider rather than from assay-based typing.

TCRbeta CDR3 regions were amplified from genomic DNA using the immunoSEQ Assay, a bias-controlled multiplex PCR. The original pipeline was this. The number of nucleated cells in each sample was estimated from the amplification of reference gene primers within the assay. To quantify the absolute abundance of each unique TCRbeta CDR3 rearrangement, sequence reads were collapsed and filtered. For each sample, productive Simpson clonality was calculated by taking the square root of Simpson's diversity index across productive rearrangements. Here the immuneACCESS table is served through TCRdb, limited to in-frame sequences with V and J called. Missing clones are a known gap in these copies; in checked studies unresolved V genes cover under half, and the rest lacks a known reason. D and trimming were read from the DNA, whereas the V and J calls and clone size are those reported in that table. The sample table contains 300,000 to 400,000 clones; only one count was recorded for 89% of them. The ten largest clones represent 4.5% to 6.5% of the sample.

Overall study results and their limits: How much clinical and demographic metadata was included differed by source and by participant, and the metadata was provided uncurated.

Sequencing input: PBMCs or T cells enriched from blood (not recorded which). This TCR was sampled from a man between 60 and 75 years old who had recovered from COVID-19. The receptor chain draws on TRBV6-5 and TRBJ2-7; matching of 6 bases hints at TRBD1 as the D gene. The CDR3: CASSYSRTAYEQYF. The nucleotides read TGTGCCAGCAGTTACTCGAGGACAGCCTACGAGCAGTACTTC.